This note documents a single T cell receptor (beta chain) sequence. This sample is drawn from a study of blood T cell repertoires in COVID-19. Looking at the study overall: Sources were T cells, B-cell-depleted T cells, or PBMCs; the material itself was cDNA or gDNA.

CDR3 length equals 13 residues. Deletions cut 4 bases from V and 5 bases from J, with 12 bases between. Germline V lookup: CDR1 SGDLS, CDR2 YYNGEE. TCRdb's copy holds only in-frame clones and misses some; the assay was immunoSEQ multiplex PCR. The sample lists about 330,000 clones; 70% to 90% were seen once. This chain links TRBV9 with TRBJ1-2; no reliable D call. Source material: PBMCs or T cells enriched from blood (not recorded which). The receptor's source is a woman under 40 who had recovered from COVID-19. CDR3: CASSSSSGYGYTF. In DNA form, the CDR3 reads TGTGCCAGCAGCTCCTCGTCGGGTTATGGCTACACCTTC.